One sample yielded the 23 T cell receptor beta chains listed below, sequenced in a study of cytomegalovirus exposure and HLA in healthy donors. Some clones are missing from TCRdb's copy, which holds only in-frame ones; the method was immunoSEQ multiplex PCR. This sample yields around 93,000 clones, of which 75% to 90% are seen a single time; approximately 22% belongs to the top ten. Sequencing was carried out using PBMCs. The receptors shown here come from a man aged 18 to 30 in good health and CMV-seropositive.

The rearrangement joins TRBV11-2 to TRBJ2-1, with TRBD2 matching over 15 bases. The CDR3 is 15 amino acids. V shed 5 bases and J 7 bases; nucleotides not matched to a gene: 3. CDR1 is SGHAT and CDR2 is FQNNGV in the germline V gene. In DNA, the CDR3 is TGTGCCAGCAGCCCAGGGACTAGCGGGAGGAATGAGCAGTTCTTC. Translated: CASSPGTSGRNEQFF.

V and J are TRBV30 and TRBJ2-1; 8 positions match TRBD1. This CDR3 is 14 amino acids long. The V and J ends lost 4 bases and 4 bases, in that order; junction bases with no gene match: 6. Germline CDR1 and CDR2: GTSNPN and SVGIG (reference sequence). The CDR3, as DNA: TGTGCCTGGATCCAGGACAGGGTTTACAATGAGCAGTTCTTC. This sequence encodes CAWIQDRVYNEQFF.

The rearrangement links TRBV11-3 to TRBJ1-3; D is perhaps TRBD1 (6 bases). V lost 5 bases and J 2 bases, leaving 13 bases between the germline ends. This CDR3 comprises 15 residues. The germline gives CDR1 SGHNT, CDR2 YENEEA. CDR3 protein: CASSSTGGPGNTIYF. CDR3 bases: TGTGCCAGCAGCAGCACCGGGGGGCCTGGAAACACCATATATTTT.

This rearrangement joins TRBV20-1 to TRBJ2-3; no clear D. The CDR3 is 11 amino acids. V lost 6 bases to trimming and J lost 5 bases, with 9 bases between them. The germline V gene encodes CDR1 DFQATT and CDR2 SNEGSKA (reference sequence). This chain's CDR3 is CSAITGDTQYF. In nucleotides, the CDR3 is TGCAGTGCGATCACGGGAGATACGCAGTATTTT.

The rearrangement uses TRBV9 and TRBJ2-3, with TRBD1 identical over 12 bases. V trimming: 0 bases; J trimming: 7 bases; junction bases outside the gene matches: 12. Germline-derived CDR1 and CDR2 are SGDLS and YYNGEE. The CDR3 totals 18 residues. Written as DNA, the CDR3 is TGTGCCAGCAGCGTAGCGGGACAGGGGGCCTTATCAGCAAATACGCAGTATTTT. Translated: CASSVAGQGALSANTQYF. Using reference TRBV9 and TRBJ2-3 for the parts outside the CDR3, the full variable domain is DSGVTQTPKHLITATGQRVTLRCSPRSGDLSVYWYQQSLDQGLQFLIQYYNGEERAKGNILERFSAQQFPDLHSELNLSSLELGDSALYFCASSVAGQGALSANTQYFGPGTRLTVL.

The chain uses TRBV28 and TRBJ1-4; TRBD1 might be the D (6 bases). Germline assignment: CDR1 MDHEN and CDR2 SYDVKM. The CDR3 sequence is 15 residues long. Between the trimmed V and J ends, which lost 5 bases and 7 bases, there was a span of 17 bases. The CDR3 reads CASSPLTGEIEKLFF. CDR3 sequence (DNA): TGTGCCAGCAGTCCCCTGACAGGAGAAATTGAAAAACTGTTTTTT.

This clone was observed a handful of times. The chain couples TRBV6-5 to TRBJ2-5; 8 nucleotides line up with TRBD1. The germline CDR1 and CDR2 sequences are MNHEY and SVGAGI. This CDR3 is 14 amino acids long. Germline trimming cut 5 bases from V and 5 bases from J; bases unmatched to any gene: 7. In DNA, the CDR3 is TGTGCCAGCAGTCCGACAGGGGAGCGGGAGACCCAGTACTTC. Amino acid sequence: CASSPTGERETQYF.

The chain couples TRBV6-5 to TRBJ2-1, with TRBD2 matching over 7 bases. V lost 2 bases to trimming and J lost 5 bases; unmatched junction nucleotides: 6. The V gene's germline CDR1 is MNHEY and CDR2 SVGAGI. The CDR3 has 15 residues. CDR3: CASSYRSGADNEQFF. The CDR3 coding sequence is TGTGCCAGCAGTTACCGGAGCGGGGCTGACAATGAGCAGTTCTTC.

This clone was detected a few times. The chain joins TRBV6-1 to TRBJ2-7; 9 bases fit TRBD1. This CDR3 spans 13 amino acids. V was pared by 2 bases and J by 5 bases, with 1 base of the junction left unmatched. The germline CDR1 and CDR2 sequences are MNHNS and SASEGT. The CDR3 here is CASSEWTGDEQYV. In nucleotides, the CDR3 is TGTGCCAGCAGTGAATGGACAGGGGACGAGCAGTACGTC.

The rearrangement uses TRBV28 and TRBJ1-4; 8 bases are shared with TRBD1. CDR1 and CDR2 from the germline V gene are MDHEN and SYDVKM. This CDR3 has 14 amino acids. The V and J ends lost 5 bases and 7 bases, in that order; junction bases with no gene match: 6. This chain's CDR3 is CASSPRGRGEKLFF. The CDR3 DNA is TGTGCCAGCAGTCCCAGGGGGCGAGGTGAAAAACTGTTTTTT.

V usage is TRBV4-1 and J usage is TRBJ2-3; TRBD2 matches 11 bases. The trim removed 4 bases at V and 2 bases at J, leaving 5 bases unmatched. Germline V gene data show CDR1 as MGHRA and CDR2 as YSYEKL. The CDR3 spans 16 residues. The CDR3 region has the DNA TGCGCCAGCAGCCCGCCGACTAGCGGGGTCACAGATACGCAGTATTTT. This encodes CASSPPTSGVTDTQYF.

The chain has TRBV5-1 and TRBJ1-4; 10 bases line up with TRBD1. V was pared by 4 bases and J by 4 bases, with 7 bases of the junction left unmatched. The CDR3 runs 16 residues. CDR1 and CDR2 from the germline V gene are SGHRS and YFSETQ. Here the CDR3 reads CASSPGTGANNEKLFF. The CDR3, as DNA: TGCGCCAGCAGCCCGGGGACAGGGGCTAATAATGAAAAACTGTTTTTT.

Only one count was recorded for this clone. This chain connects TRBV5-1 to TRBJ2-1; a weak D match, TRBD1 (5 bases). Germline V gene lookup returns CDR1 SGHRS and CDR2 YFSETQ. The V gene lost 5 bases and the J gene lost 0 bases, with 12 bases spanning the gap. This CDR3 comprises 15 residues. The CDR3 protein is CASSRQISSYNEQFF. The CDR3 DNA follows: TGCGCCAGCAGTCGACAGATTAGCTCCTACAATGAGCAGTTCTTC.

The rearrangement uses TRBV5-1 and TRBJ2-1; maybe TRBD2 (5 bases). The CDR3 is 11 residues long. The germline V gene has CDR1 SGHRS and CDR2 YFSETQ. Deletions cut 4 bases from V and 10 bases from J, with 9 bases between. Here the CDR3 reads CASSHGEEQFF. The CDR3 DNA reads TGCGCCAGCAGCCACGGGGAGGAGCAGTTCTTC. The entire variable domain, with the rest obtained from reference TRBV5-1 and TRBJ2-1, is as follows: KAGVTQTPRYLIKTRGQQVTLSCSPISGHRSVSWYQQTPGQGLQFLFEYFSETQRNKGNFPGRFSGRQFSNSRSEMNVSTLELGDSALYLCASSHGEEQFFGPGTRLTVL.

The chain recombines TRBV9 with TRBJ2-5, with D tentatively TRBD1 (6 bases). The CDR3 is 15 amino acids. Germline V gives CDR1 SGDLS, CDR2 YYNGEE. V was shortened by 0 bases and J by 0 bases, with 9 bases between the two germline ends. The CDR3 DNA is TGTGCCAGCAGCGTAGGACCAGGGGACCAAGAGACCCAGTACTTC. Protein product: CASSVGPGDQETQYF. The variable domain in full, completed from reference TRBV9 and TRBJ2-5, reads DSGVTQTPKHLITATGQRVTLRCSPRSGDLSVYWYQQSLDQGLQFLIQYYNGEERAKGNILERFSAQQFPDLHSELNLSSLELGDSALYFCASSVGPGDQETQYFGPGTRLLVL.

This sequence joins TRBV5-4 and TRBJ1-2, with TRBD1 identical over 10 bases. Trimming at V came to 3 bases and at J to 7 bases, leaving 9 bases not matched to a gene. The CDR3 runs to 15 residues. Looked up from germline, CDR1 is SGHNT and CDR2 is YYREEE (reference sequence). The CDR3 coding sequence is TGTGCCAGCAGCTGGCCTGGACAGGGGGTTGCTGGCTACACCTTC. Translated: CASSWPGQGVAGYTF.

This clone was found once. The chain carries TRBV7-2 and TRBJ1-1; D is unclear. The CDR3 consists of 12 residues. Germline assignment: CDR1 SGHTA and CDR2 FQGNSA. V was clipped by 6 bases and J by 1 base, with 6 bases between them. The CDR3 region is CASSLSNTEAFF. The DNA for the CDR3 is TGTGCCAGCAGTCTTTCGAACACTGAAGCTTTCTTT.

The CDR3 region is CASSDVHSIQYEQYF. CDR3 bases: TGTGCCAGCAGTGATGTGCATAGCATCCAATACGAGCAGTACTTC. The V call is TRBV6-1, the J call TRBJ2-7; D gene uncertain. Germline lookup yields CDR1 MNHNS and CDR2 SASEGT. Deletions cut 3 bases from V and 4 bases from J, with 16 bases between. The CDR3 extends over 15 amino acids.

The CDR3 is CAISGPAGRAFF. In DNA form, the CDR3 reads TGTGCCATCAGTGGTCCGGCAGGGCGGGCTTTCTTT. J is TRBJ1-1 and V is TRBV10-3; the D gene is possibly TRBD1 (5 bases). Germline V gives CDR1 ENHRY, CDR2 SYGVKD. The length of the CDR3 is 12 residues. V was shortened by 4 bases and J by 11 bases, with 14 bases between the two germline ends.

The gene calls are TRBV5-4 and TRBJ1-3; tentatively, D is TRBD1 (5 bases). Trimming took off 3 bases at V and 2 bases at J, with 15 bases between the two ends. Germline V lookup: CDR1 SGHNT, CDR2 YYREEE (reference sequence). The length of the CDR3 is 16 residues. In DNA, the CDR3 is TGTGCCAGCAGCTCATTCAGGGAATCGGCTGGAAACACCATATATTTT. Its protein product is CASSSFRESAGNTIYF. Complete variable domain (other parts from reference TRBV5-4 and TRBJ1-3): ETGVTQSPTHLIKTRGQQVTLRCSSQSGHNTVSWYQQALGQGPQFIFQYYREEENGRGNFPPRFSGLQFPNYSSELNVNALELDDSALYLCASSSFRESAGNTIYFGEGSWLTVV.

This clone was detected many times. As DNA, the CDR3 is TGCAGCGTTGCGGGAGGGGTTTTCTCTGGAAACACCATATATTTT. Its protein product is CSVAGGVFSGNTIYF. The rearrangement links TRBV29-1 to TRBJ1-3, with D tentatively TRBD1 (5 bases). V was shortened by 4 bases and J by 0 bases, with 13 bases between the two germline ends. Germline loops: CDR1 SQVTM, CDR2 ANQGSEA. The CDR3 runs 15 residues.

The chain combines TRBV19 with TRBJ1-1; 8 bases map to TRBD1. V lost 4 bases to trimming and J lost 5 bases; unmatched junction nucleotides: 9. The CDR3 contains 15 residues. Germline CDR1 and CDR2: LNHDA and SQIVND (reference sequence). This CDR3 is CASSTDRARGTEAFF. The CDR3 bases are TGTGCCAGTAGTACGGACAGGGCAAGAGGGACTGAAGCTTTCTTT. Filled out from reference TRBV19 and TRBJ1-1, the complete variable domain reads DGGITQSPKYLFRKEGQNVTLSCEQNLNHDAMYWYRQDPGQGLRLIYYSQIVNDFQKGDIAEGYSVSREKKESFPLTVTSAQKNPTAFYLCASSTDRARGTEAFFGQGTRLTVV.

V gene TRBV23-1 combines with J gene TRBJ2-7, with 8 bases fitting TRBD1. TRBV23-1 is annotated as an ORF whose role is uncertain. V was clipped by 6 bases and J by 2 bases; unmatched bases: 3. This CDR3 spans 13 amino acids. This chain's CDR3 is CASSRQGTYEQYF. CDR3 DNA: TGCGCCAGCAGCCGACAGGGGACCTACGAGCAGTACTTC.